This TCR beta chain came from a study of vaccination and CD4 T cells after COVID-19. The treatment is: roughly 10-day PBMC culture with coronavirus spike peptide pools or control peptides (ViraFEST assay). Cultured CD4+ T cell DNA underwent sequencing with the Oncomine TCR Beta short-read assay. Cultures of CD4+ T cells served as the source for extracting genomic DNA. TCRdb fed the PCR reads into MiXCR, producing one record per CDR3 protein. This sample has about 16,000 distinct CDR3 sequences, with around 50% found just once. This CDR3 comprises 14 residues. Germline lookup yields CDR1 SNHLY and CDR2 FYNNEI. Trimming cost V 3 bases and J 4 bases, with 12 bases left between them. A note on this clonotype: As yet, its antigen is unknown.

The specimen comprised CD4+ T cells from blood, cultured in vitro, sampled before SARS-CoV-2 vaccination. The chain carries TRBV2 and TRBJ2-5; D perhaps matches TRBD1 (6 bases). This TCR was sampled from a human donor who had recovered from COVID-19. CDR3 sequence: CASSERQGSETQYF. The CDR3 coding sequence is TGTGCCAGCAGTGAGAGGCAGGGGTCAGAGACCCAGTACTTC.